The clone carrying this T cell receptor beta chain appeared once. The V and J ends lost 3 bases and 0 bases respectively, with 10 bases between them. The length of the CDR3 is 15 residues. The V gene's germline CDR1 is SGDLS and CDR2 YYNGEE. These data come from a study of shared T cell receptors in the human thymus. Method: immunoSEQ multiplex PCR; TCRdb's copy keeps in-frame clones and lacks some. The sample records roughly 660,000 clones, approximately 88% being singletons. Another study also made use of these data, one on human thymus T cells. From that paper: Donors were healthy Finnish infants having corrective surgery for congenital heart defects.

What was sequenced was thymocytes. The clonotype was recovered from a boy under three years old with a congenital heart defect. J is TRBJ1-3 and V is TRBV9; D unresolved. The DNA of the CDR3 is TGTGCCAGCAGCGCCCCCCGGGGCTCTGGAAACACCATATATTTT. The encoded protein is CASSAPRGSGNTIYF.